The 2 T cell receptor beta chains listed next were all sequenced from one sample in a study of blood T cell repertoires in COVID-19. TCRdb's copy holds only in-frame clones and misses some; the assay was immunoSEQ multiplex PCR. This sample yields 65,000 to 70,000 clones, of which roughly three quarters are seen a single time; more than 15% belongs to the top ten. Sequenced material: peripheral blood. The receptors originated from a man between 60 and 70 years old with acute or convalescent COVID-19.

CDR3 amino acids: CASSYSRGYQPQHF. CDR3 nucleotide sequence: TGTGCCAGCAGTTACTCCAGGGGTTATCAGCCCCAGCATTTT. The chain couples TRBV6-5 to TRBJ1-5; D possibly corresponds to TRBD1 (6 bases). CDR3 length: 14 amino acids. V was shortened by 0 bases and J by 5 bases, with 8 bases between the two germline ends. The germline V gene has CDR1 MNHEY and CDR2 SVGAGI.

The chain carries TRBV9 and TRBJ1-2; 7 nucleotides align to TRBD1. V was pared by 3 bases and J by 8 bases, with 16 bases of the junction left unmatched. This CDR3 spans 16 amino acids. Per the germline V gene, CDR1 is SGDLS and CDR2 is YYNGEE. CDR3 residues: CASSETGDPDYGGYTF. The CDR3 region has the DNA TGTGCCAGCAGCGAAACAGGGGACCCCGACTATGGCGGCTACACCTTC.